This T cell receptor beta chain was sequenced in a study of cytomegalovirus exposure and HLA in healthy donors. Study-wide context: Unique TCR beta sequences numbering fewer than 130 million came from 150 million to 200 million T cells in an earlier analysis. Of the donors genotyped, some 400 in all, 81% fell in the Caucasian-associated ancestry cluster. Study conclusions and caveats: Per a prior analysis, the majority of TCR beta V segments were productive roughly 87% or roughly 30% of the time.

As concerns this clone: Its target is not known.

In germline, CDR1 is SGHTA, CDR2 FQGTGA. This CDR3 region has 15 residues. V dropped 5 bases and J dropped 7; count of bases not matched to a gene: 8. A multiplex PCR was run with 60 Vbeta primers and 13 Jbeta primers. Assay used: immunoSEQ multiplex PCR; TCRdb lists only in-frame clones, some missing. The sample has roughly 200,000 clones; about 80% are singletons. The gene calls are TRBV7-3 and TRBJ2-1, with TRBD2 identical over 10 bases. The material sequenced was PBMCs. The clonotype originates from a woman aged 50 to 60 in good health and CMV-seronegative. The CDR3 sequence: CASSLSGGAGNEQFF. CDR3 nucleotide sequence: TGTGCCAGCAGCCTAAGCGGGGGGGCGGGTAATGAGCAGTTCTTC.